A single sample is the source of the 25 T cell receptor beta chains below, sequenced in a study of T cell changes during pregnancy in multiple sclerosis. TCRdb's copy holds only in-frame clones and misses some; the assay was immunoSEQ multiplex PCR. The table records about 59,000 clones, 93% of them present only once. Sequencing was performed on CD8+ T cells from peripheral blood mononuclear cells, taken in the third trimester of pregnancy. Every receptor here comes from a female donor with multiple sclerosis, enrolled in a pregnancy study.

V gene TRBV6-5 combines with J gene TRBJ2-1; D gene unclear. This CDR3 is built from 11 residues. The V end lost 8 bases, the J end lost 4 bases, and 6 bases lay between the germline ends. CDR1 is MNHEY, CDR2 SVGAGI, per germline. CDR3 bases: TGTGCCAGCTGGGCGTACAATGAGCAGTTCTTC. It is translated as CASWAYNEQFF.

This clone came up once. V is TRBV5-1 and J is TRBJ2-7; a weak D match, TRBD1 (7 bases). The germline gives CDR1 SGHRS, CDR2 YFSETQ. The CDR3 runs 16 residues. The V end lost 0 bases, the J end lost 5 bases, and 18 bases lay between the germline ends. The CDR3 sequence: CASSLEGARGNNEQYF. The CDR3, as DNA: TGCGCCAGCAGCTTGGAGGGGGCGCGGGGAAACAACGAGCAGTACTTC. Complete variable domain (other parts from reference TRBV5-1 and TRBJ2-7): KAGVTQTPRYLIKTRGQQVTLSCSPISGHRSVSWYQQTPGQGLQFLFEYFSETQRNKGNFPGRFSGRQFSNSRSEMNVSTLELGDSALYLCASSLEGARGNNEQYFGPGTRLTVT.

The V gene is TRBV27, the J gene TRBJ1-5; 7 nucleotides align to TRBD1. The CDR3 sequence is 13 residues long. Unmatched junction bases numbered 9, after V lost 9 bases and J lost 7 bases. Germline V gives CDR1 MNHEY, CDR2 SMNVEV (reference sequence). The CDR3 nucleotides are TGTGCCAGTTCTGACAGGGCCGGGCAGCCCCAGCATTTT. Protein sequence: CASSDRAGQPQHF.

CDR3 loop: CSASWEYRFF. The CDR3 DNA reads TGCAGTGCCAGTTGGGAGTATCGGTTCTTC. V and J are TRBV20-1 and TRBJ2-1; D is perhaps TRBD2 (5 bases). Between the trimmed V and J ends, which lost 6 bases and 15 bases, there was a span of 15 bases. The germline CDR1 and CDR2 sequences are DFQATT and SNEGSKA (reference sequence). CDR3 size: 10 residues.

The chain joins TRBV19 to TRBJ1-3, with D possibly TRBD1 on 6 matching bases. The V end lost 3 bases, the J end lost 4 bases, and 16 bases lay between the germline ends. Germline CDR1 LNHDA, CDR2 SQIVND (reference sequence). This CDR3 is built from 16 residues. The CDR3 sequence: CASSMGQGFSGNTIYF. DNA of the CDR3: TGTGCCAGTAGTATGGGGCAGGGGTTCTCGGGAAACACCATATATTTT.

The chain uses TRBV10-1 and TRBJ2-7, with D maybe TRBD1 (6 bases). The CDR3 is 20 amino acids. Germline values: CDR1 WNHNN, CDR2 SYGVQD (reference sequence). V gave up 2 bases and J gave up 0 bases, with 26 bases separating them. The CDR3 region has the DNA TGCGCCAGCAGTGAGCCCGAAGATACAGGGTTAACTAGGATCTCCTACGAGCAGTACTTC. Translation gives CASSEPEDTGLTRISYEQYF.

The chain has TRBV5-1 and TRBJ2-3; 9 bases are a match to TRBD2. V shed 5 bases and J 3 bases; nucleotides not matched to a gene: 7. CDR1 SGHRS and CDR2 YFSETQ come from the germline V gene. CDR3 length: 15 residues. CDR3 sequence reads: CASRSGTSLTDTQYF. In DNA form, the CDR3 reads TGCGCCAGCAGGTCGGGGACTAGCTTGACAGATACGCAGTATTTT.

In this sample, this clone turned up once. V is TRBV15 and J is TRBJ1-1; D not certain. There are 14 residues in the CDR3. V was trimmed by 4 bases and J by 1 base, leaving 10 bases between them. In germline, CDR1 is LNHNV, CDR2 YYDKDF (reference sequence). The CDR3 reads CATSTEEGNTEAFF. CDR3 DNA sequence: TGTGCCACCAGCACAGAGGAGGGGAACACTGAAGCTTTCTTT. Using reference TRBV15 and TRBJ1-1 for the parts outside the CDR3, the full variable domain is DAMVIQNPRYQVTQFGKPVTLSCSQTLNHNVMYWYQQKSSQAPKLLFHYYDKDFNNEADTPDNFQSRRPNTSFCFLDIRSPGLGDTAMYLCATSTEEGNTEAFFGQGTRLTVV.

The V gene is TRBV6-6, the J gene TRBJ2-7; 8 bases align to TRBD1. V gave up 6 bases and J gave up 9 bases; unmatched junction bases: 19. Germline CDR1 reads MNHNY; CDR2 reads SVGAGI (reference sequence). This CDR3 spans 16 amino acids. CDR3 sequence reads: CASSDKGQGYIYLQYF. The CDR3 coding sequence is TGTGCCAGCAGCGATAAAGGACAGGGATATATTTATTTGCAGTACTTC.

The chain has TRBV5-1 and TRBJ2-1; D possibly corresponds to TRBD2 (5 bases). The V end lost 0 bases, the J end lost 3 bases, and 7 bases lay between the germline ends. The germline CDR1 and CDR2 sequences are SGHRS and YFSETQ. The CDR3 extends over 14 amino acids. The CDR3 nucleotides read TGCGCCAGCAGCTTGGTTAGCGACTACAATGAGCAGTTCTTC. Translated, it gives CASSLVSDYNEQFF.

The rearrangement joins TRBV19 to TRBJ1-1, with TRBD1 matching over 8 bases. The CDR3 sequence is 18 residues long. CDR1 and CDR2 from the germline V gene are LNHDA and SQIVND (reference sequence). V was pared by 5 bases and J by 3 bases, with 17 bases of the junction left unmatched. The DNA for the CDR3 is TGTGCCAGTAGTTCCAGGACAGGGTTTGGTGGGTGGTACACTGAAGCTTTCTTT. Translated, it gives CASSSRTGFGGWYTEAFF.

With respect to this clone: A junction boundary mismatches the germline segment, possibly from a read error. The chain uses TRBV14 and TRBJ2-1; 8 bases are a match to TRBD2. The CDR3 consists of 17 residues. Germline loops: CDR1 SGHDN, CDR2 FVKESK. The CDR3 protein is CASSQEISGSSYYEQFF. The DNA for the CDR3 is TGTGCCAGCAGCCAAGAAATCAGCGGGAGCTCCTACTATGAGCAGTTCTTC. Looking up the rest from reference TRBV14 and TRBJ2-1 gives the full variable domain: EAGVTQFPSHSVIEKGQTVTLRCDPISGHDNLYWYRRVMGKEIKFLLHFVKESKQDESGMPNNRFLAERTGGTYSTLKVQPAELEDSGVYFCASSQEISGSSYYEQFFGPGTRLTVL.

The rearrangement joins TRBV19 to TRBJ2-7, with 12 bases matching TRBD1. The CDR3 covers 15 residues. Trimming removed 5 bases from V and 2 bases from J; junction bases left unmatched: 4. Germline lookup yields CDR1 LNHDA and CDR2 SQIVND (reference sequence). CDR3 sequence reads: CASSPGTGGPYEQYF. As DNA, the CDR3 is TGTGCCAGTAGTCCGGGGACAGGGGGCCCCTACGAGCAGTACTTC.

This clone was seen once. The V call is TRBV5-1, the J call TRBJ2-1; TRBD2 matches at 7 bases. Germline lookup yields CDR1 SGHRS and CDR2 YFSETQ. This CDR3 has 14 residues. V was clipped by 6 bases and J by 8 bases; unmatched bases: 11. The CDR3 nucleotides read TGCGCCAGCATGGCGCGCGGGAGAATCGATGAGCAGTTCTTC. It specifies CASMARGRIDEQFF. Supplemented by reference TRBV5-1 and TRBJ2-1, the full variable domain reads KAGVTQTPRYLIKTRGQQVTLSCSPISGHRSVSWYQQTPGQGLQFLFEYFSETQRNKGNFPGRFSGRQFSNSRSEMNVSTLELGDSALYLCASMARGRIDEQFFGPGTRLTVL.

This clone is a singleton in its sample. The J gene is TRBJ2-7, the V gene TRBV2, with 9 bases matching TRBD1. J lost 1 base, V lost 5 bases, and 3 bases had no gene match. Germline CDR1 reads SNHLY; CDR2 reads FYNNEI. The CDR3 is 14 amino acids. CDR3 amino acids: CASSSGTGSYEQYF. The CDR3 DNA reads TGTGCCAGCAGTTCCGGGACAGGGTCCTACGAGCAGTACTTC.

CDR3 sequence reads: CASSHRTGLEQYF. As DNA, the CDR3 is TGCGCCAGCAGCCATCGGACAGGGCTGGAGCAGTACTTC. The rearrangement joins TRBV4-1 to TRBJ2-7, with 8 bases identical to TRBD1. Trimming took 3 bases from V and 7 from J; bases not matched to a gene: 5. The length of the CDR3 is 13 residues. The germline V gene encodes CDR1 MGHRA and CDR2 YSYEKL.

The count of this clone is one. The rearrangement joins TRBV28 to TRBJ2-3, with 8 bases fitting TRBD2. The CDR3 contains 17 residues. CDR1 and CDR2 from the germline V gene are MDHEN and SYDVKM. V shed 3 bases, J shed 2 bases, and the junction held 10 bases outside the gene matches. The CDR3 DNA is TGTGCCAGCAGTTTCGGACCCTCGACTAGCGACACAGATACGCAGTATTTT. This codes for CASSFGPSTSDTDTQYF.

The CDR3 spells CASRGEENSNQPQHF. For the CDR3, the DNA is TGTGCCAGCAGGGGGGAGGAGAATAGCAATCAGCCCCAGCATTTT. The chain couples TRBV2 to TRBJ1-5; a possible D gene is TRBD1 (5 bases). The CDR3 loop spans 15 amino acids. From germline, CDR1 is SNHLY and CDR2 FYNNEI. V was shortened by 6 bases and J by 0 bases, with 12 bases between the two germline ends.

This clone was recorded only once. The J gene is TRBJ1-6, the V gene TRBV4-1; tentative D call: TRBD1 (5 bases). Germline values: CDR1 MGHRA, CDR2 YSYEKL. This CDR3 has 17 amino acids. Trimming took 0 bases from V and 7 from J, leaving 16 bases between them. CDR3 loop: CASSQDPGGGGNSPLHF. For the CDR3, the DNA is TGCGCCAGCAGCCAAGATCCCGGGGGAGGAGGCAATTCACCCCTCCACTTT.

CDR3 sequence: CASSPWGGAIYNEQFF. Here the CDR3 DNA reads TGCGCCAGCAGCCCTTGGGGAGGGGCCATCTACAATGAGCAGTTCTTC. The V gene is TRBV4-1, the J gene TRBJ2-1, with 7 nucleotides matching TRBD2. The CDR3 runs to 16 residues. J lost 3 bases, V lost 4 bases, and 9 bases had no gene match. Germline CDR1 and CDR2: MGHRA and YSYEKL.

This clone was detected only once. The chain recombines TRBV2 with TRBJ2-7; 10 bases align to TRBD2. Trimming at V came to 5 bases and at J to 5 bases, leaving 9 bases not matched to a gene. Germline CDR1 and CDR2: SNHLY and FYNNEI. The CDR3 sequence is 15 residues long. This chain's CDR3 is CASSYLAGENDEQYF. The CDR3 DNA sequence: TGTGCCAGCAGTTACCTAGCGGGAGAAAACGACGAGCAGTACTTC.

This rearrangement joins TRBV27 to TRBJ1-3; D may be TRBD1 (5 bases). V was pared by 6 bases and J by 0 bases, with 12 bases between. Germline V gene sequence: CDR1 MNHEY, CDR2 SMNVEV (reference sequence). The CDR3 has 15 residues. DNA of the CDR3: TGTGCCAGCAGGGGGCAGGTAGACTCTGGAAACACCATATATTTT. Amino acids: CASRGQVDSGNTIYF.

This clone appeared a few times. The chain joins TRBV7-8 to TRBJ1-1; 7 positions match TRBD1. CDR3 size: 14 residues. Per the germline V gene, CDR1 is SGHVS and CDR2 is FQNEAQ. Losses at the gene ends were 2 bases for V and 5 bases for J; bases not matched to a gene: 5. The CDR3 protein is CASSLFPGGTEAFF. CDR3 nucleotides: TGTGCCAGCAGCTTATTTCCAGGGGGGACTGAAGCTTTCTTT.

The chain has TRBV27 and TRBJ2-7, with D unresolved. Germline V gene lookup returns CDR1 MNHEY and CDR2 SMNVEV (reference sequence). V dropped 5 bases and J dropped 3 bases, with 5 bases sitting between them. This CDR3 comprises 11 residues. This CDR3 reads CASSNYYEQYF. In DNA, the CDR3 is TGTGCCAGCAGTAATTACTACGAGCAGTACTTC.

The V call is TRBV19, the J call TRBJ2-2; D is unresolved. Trimming left V 5 bases short and J 10 bases short, with 8 bases between. CDR1 is LNHDA, CDR2 SQIVND, per germline (reference sequence). This CDR3 is built from 11 residues. CDR3 in amino acids: CASSPNMELFF. The CDR3 DNA reads as TGTGCCAGTAGTCCCAACATGGAGCTGTTTTTT.